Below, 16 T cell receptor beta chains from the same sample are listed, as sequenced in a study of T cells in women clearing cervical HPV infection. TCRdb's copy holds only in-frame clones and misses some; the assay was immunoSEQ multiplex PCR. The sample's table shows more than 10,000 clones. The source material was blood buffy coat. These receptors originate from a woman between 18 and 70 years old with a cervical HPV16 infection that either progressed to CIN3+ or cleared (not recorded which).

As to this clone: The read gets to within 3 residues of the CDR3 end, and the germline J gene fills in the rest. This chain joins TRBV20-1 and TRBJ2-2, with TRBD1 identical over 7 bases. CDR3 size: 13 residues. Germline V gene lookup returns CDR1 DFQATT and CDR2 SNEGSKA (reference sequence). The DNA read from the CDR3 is TGCAGTGCTAGAGTAACAGGGGAAGAAAAG. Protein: CSARVTGEEK. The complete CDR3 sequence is CSARVTGEEKLFF.

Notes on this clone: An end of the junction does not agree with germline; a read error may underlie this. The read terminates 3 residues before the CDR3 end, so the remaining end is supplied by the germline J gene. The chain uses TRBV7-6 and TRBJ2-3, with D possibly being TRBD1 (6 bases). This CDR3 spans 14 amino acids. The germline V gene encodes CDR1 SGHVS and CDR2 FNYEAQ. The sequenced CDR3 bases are TGTGCCAGCAGCTTACTGGGGGCTTCAGAGACG. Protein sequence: CASSLLGASET. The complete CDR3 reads CASSLLGASETQYF.

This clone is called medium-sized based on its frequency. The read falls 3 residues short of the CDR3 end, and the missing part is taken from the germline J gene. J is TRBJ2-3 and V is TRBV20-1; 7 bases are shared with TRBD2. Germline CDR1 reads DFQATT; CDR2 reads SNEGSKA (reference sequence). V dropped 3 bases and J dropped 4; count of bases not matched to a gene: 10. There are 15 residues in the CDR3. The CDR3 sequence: CSARGRLASADTQYF. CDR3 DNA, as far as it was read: TGCAGTGCTAGGGGAAGACTAGCCTCCGCAGATACG.

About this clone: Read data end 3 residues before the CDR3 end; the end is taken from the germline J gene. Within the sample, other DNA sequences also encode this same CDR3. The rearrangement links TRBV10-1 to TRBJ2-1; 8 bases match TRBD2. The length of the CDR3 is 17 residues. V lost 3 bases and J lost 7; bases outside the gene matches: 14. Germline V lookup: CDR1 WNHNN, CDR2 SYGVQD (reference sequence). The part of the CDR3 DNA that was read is TGCGCCAGCAGTGATTCCGTCCAGCGGGGGAGCTATAATGAG. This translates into CASSDSVQRGSYNE. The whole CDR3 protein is CASSDSVQRGSYNEQFF.

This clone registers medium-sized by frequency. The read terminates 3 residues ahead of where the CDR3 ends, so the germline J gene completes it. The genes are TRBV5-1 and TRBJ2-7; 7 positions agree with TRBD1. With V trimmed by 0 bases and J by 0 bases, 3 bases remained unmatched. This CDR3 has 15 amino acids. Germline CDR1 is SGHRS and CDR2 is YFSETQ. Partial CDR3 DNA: TGCGCCAGCAGCTTGGGACAGGGATTCTCCTACGAG. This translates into CASSLGQGFSYE. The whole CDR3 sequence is CASSLGQGFSYEQYF. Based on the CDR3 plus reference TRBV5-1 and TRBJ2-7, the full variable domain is KAGVTQTPRYLIKTRGQQVTLSCSPISGHRSVSWYQQTPGQGLQFLFEYFSETQRNKGNFPGRFSGRQFSNSRSEMNVSTLELGDSALYLCASSLGQGFSYEQYFGPGTRLTVT.

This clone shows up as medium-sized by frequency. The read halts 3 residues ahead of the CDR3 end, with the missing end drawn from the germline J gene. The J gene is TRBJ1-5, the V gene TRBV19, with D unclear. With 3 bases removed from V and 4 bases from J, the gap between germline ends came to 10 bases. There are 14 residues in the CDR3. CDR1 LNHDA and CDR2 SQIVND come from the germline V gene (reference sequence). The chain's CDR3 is CASSISDTNQPQHF. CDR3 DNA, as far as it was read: TGTGCCAGTAGTATTTCCGACACAAATCAGCCC.

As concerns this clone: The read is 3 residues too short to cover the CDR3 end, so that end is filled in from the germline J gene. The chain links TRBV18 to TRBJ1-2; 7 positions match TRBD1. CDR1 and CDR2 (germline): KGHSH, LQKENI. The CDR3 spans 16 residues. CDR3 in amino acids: CASSEEGGVGTDTYTF. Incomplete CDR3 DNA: TGTGCCAGCTCAGAGGAAGGGGGCGTAGGCACAGATACC.

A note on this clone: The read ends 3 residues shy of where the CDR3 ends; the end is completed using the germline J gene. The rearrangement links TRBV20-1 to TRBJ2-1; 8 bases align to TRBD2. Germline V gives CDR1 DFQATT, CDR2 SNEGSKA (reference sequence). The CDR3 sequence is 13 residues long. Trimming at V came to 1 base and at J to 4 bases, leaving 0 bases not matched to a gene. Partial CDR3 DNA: TGCAGTGCTAGAGGACTAGCGTACAATGAG. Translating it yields CSARGLAYNE. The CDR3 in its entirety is CSARGLAYNEQFF.

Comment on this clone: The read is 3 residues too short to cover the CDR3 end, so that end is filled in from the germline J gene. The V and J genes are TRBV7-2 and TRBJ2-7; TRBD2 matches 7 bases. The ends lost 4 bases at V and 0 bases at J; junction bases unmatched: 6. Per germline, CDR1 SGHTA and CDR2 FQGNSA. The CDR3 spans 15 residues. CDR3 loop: CASSSSGVSSYEQYF. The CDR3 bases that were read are TGTGCCAGCAGCTCGAGCGGGGTGAGCTCCTACGAG.

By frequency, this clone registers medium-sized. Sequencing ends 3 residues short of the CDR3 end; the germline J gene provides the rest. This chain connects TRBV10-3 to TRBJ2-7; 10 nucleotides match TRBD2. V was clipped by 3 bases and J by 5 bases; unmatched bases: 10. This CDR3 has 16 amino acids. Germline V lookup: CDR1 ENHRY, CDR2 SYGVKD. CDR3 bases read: TGTGCCATCAGTGAAGGCCCAGCGGGGGGGCCCCACGAG. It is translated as CAISEGPAGGPHE. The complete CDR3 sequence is CAISEGPAGGPHEQYF.

Here the CDR3 reads CSAEDRVTYEQYF. CDR3 DNA, as far as it was read: TGCAGTGCAGAGGACAGGGTTACCTACGAG. This rearrangement joins TRBV20-1 to TRBJ2-7; 8 bases are shared with TRBD1. The sequence runs out 3 residues before the end of the CDR3; the remainder is reconstructed from the germline J gene. The CDR3 is 13 residues long. V was pared by 6 bases and J by 2 bases, with 6 bases of the junction left unmatched. Per germline, CDR1 DFQATT and CDR2 SNEGSKA (reference sequence).

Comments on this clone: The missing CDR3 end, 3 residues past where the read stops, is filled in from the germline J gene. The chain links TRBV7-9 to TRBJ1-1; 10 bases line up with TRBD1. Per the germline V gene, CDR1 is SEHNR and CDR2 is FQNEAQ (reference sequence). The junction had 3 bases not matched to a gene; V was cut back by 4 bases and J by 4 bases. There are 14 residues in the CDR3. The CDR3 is CASSSGTGVTEAFF. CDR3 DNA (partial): TGTGCCAGCAGCTCCGGGACAGGGGTCACTGAA. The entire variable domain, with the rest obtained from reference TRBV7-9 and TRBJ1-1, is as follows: DTGVSQNPRHKITKRGQNVTFRCDPISEHNRLYWYRQTLGQGPEFLTYFQNEAQLEKSRLLSDRFSAERPKGSFSTLEIQRTEQGDSAMYLCASSSGTGVTEAFFGQGTRLTVV.

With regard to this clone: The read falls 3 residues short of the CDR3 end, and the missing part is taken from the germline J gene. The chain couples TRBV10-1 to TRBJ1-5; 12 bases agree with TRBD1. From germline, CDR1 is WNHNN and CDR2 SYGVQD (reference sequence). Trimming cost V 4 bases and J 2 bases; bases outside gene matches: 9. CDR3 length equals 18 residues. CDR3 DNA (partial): TGCGCCAGCAGTGGCCGGGACAGGGGGCTTCAAGGCAATCAGCCC. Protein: CASSGRDRGLQGNQP. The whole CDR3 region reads CASSGRDRGLQGNQPQHF.

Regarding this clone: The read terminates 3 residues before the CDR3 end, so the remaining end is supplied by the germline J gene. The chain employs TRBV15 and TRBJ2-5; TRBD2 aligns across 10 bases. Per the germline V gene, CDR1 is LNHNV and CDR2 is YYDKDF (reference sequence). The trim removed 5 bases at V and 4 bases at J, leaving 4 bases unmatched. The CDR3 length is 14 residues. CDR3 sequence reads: CATSRSGGRETQYF. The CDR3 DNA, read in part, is TGTGCCACCAGCCGTAGCGGGGGGAGAGAGACC. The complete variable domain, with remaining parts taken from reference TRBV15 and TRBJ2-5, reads DAMVIQNPRYQVTQFGKPVTLSCSQTLNHNVMYWYQQKSSQAPKLLFHYYDKDFNNEADTPDNFQSRRPNTSFCFLDIRSPGLGDTAMYLCATSRSGGRETQYFGPGTRLLVL.

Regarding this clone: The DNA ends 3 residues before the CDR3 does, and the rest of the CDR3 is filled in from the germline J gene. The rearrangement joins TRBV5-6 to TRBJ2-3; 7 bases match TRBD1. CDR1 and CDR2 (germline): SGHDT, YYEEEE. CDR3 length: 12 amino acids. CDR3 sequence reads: CASSLGGQPQYF. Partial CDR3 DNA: TGTGCCAGCAGCTTAGGGGGACAGCCG.

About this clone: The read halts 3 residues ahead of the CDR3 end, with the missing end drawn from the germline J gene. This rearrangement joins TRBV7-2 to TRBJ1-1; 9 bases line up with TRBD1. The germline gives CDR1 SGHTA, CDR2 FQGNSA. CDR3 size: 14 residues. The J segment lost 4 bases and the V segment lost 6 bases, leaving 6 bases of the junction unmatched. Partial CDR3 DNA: TGTGCCAGCAGAGCGGGACAGGGTACCACTGAA. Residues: CASRAGQGTTE. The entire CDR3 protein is CASRAGQGTTEAFF. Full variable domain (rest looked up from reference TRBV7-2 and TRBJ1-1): GAGVSQSPSNKVTEKGKDVELRCDPISGHTALYWYRQSLGQGLEFLIYFQGNSAPDKSGLPSDRFSAERTGGSVSTLTIQRTQQEDSAVYLCASRAGQGTTEAFFGQGTRLTVV.